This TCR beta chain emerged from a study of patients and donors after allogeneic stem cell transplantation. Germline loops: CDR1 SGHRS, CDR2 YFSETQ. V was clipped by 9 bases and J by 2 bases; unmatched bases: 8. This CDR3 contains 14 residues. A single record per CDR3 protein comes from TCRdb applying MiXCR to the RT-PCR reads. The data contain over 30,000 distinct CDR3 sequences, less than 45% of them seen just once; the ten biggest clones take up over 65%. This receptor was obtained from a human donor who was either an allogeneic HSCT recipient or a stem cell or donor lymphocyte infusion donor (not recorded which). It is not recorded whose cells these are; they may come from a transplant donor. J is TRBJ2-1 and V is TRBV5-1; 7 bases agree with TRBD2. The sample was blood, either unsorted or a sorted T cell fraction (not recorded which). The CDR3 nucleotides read TGCGCCACAGTGGGGGAGGGCCCCTACAATGAGCAGTTCTTC. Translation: CATVGEGPYNEQFF.